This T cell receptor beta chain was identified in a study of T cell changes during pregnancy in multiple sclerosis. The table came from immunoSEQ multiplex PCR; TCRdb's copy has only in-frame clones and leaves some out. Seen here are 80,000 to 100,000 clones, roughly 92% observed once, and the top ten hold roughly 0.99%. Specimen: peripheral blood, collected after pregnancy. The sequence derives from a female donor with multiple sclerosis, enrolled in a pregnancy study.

The CDR3 loop reads CASSQAPLVYEQYF. The CDR3 DNA follows: TGCGCCAGCAGCCAAGCGCCACTAGTCTACGAGCAGTACTTC. V and J are TRBV4-3 and TRBJ2-7; the D gene is possibly TRBD2 (5 bases). From germline, CDR1 is LGHNA and CDR2 YSLEER. Trimming left V 1 base short and J 3 bases short, with 10 bases between. There are 14 residues in the CDR3.